This T cell receptor (beta chain) appears in the sequencing data of a study of chemoradiotherapy in HPV16-positive cancers. Study as a whole: Functional T-cell assays on a couple of HPV16-positive patients' cells defined candidate HPV-specific clones and common TCR motifs. Study results and limitations: During treatment, candidate HPV-specific clones and E7-related motifs expanded in tumor. HPV-specific T cells were functionally defined from only two HPV16-positive patients.

Assay: immunoSEQ multiplex PCR; the TCRdb copy retains only in-frame clones and omits some. Among roughly 32,000 clones listed, 70% to 90% were seen once. Samples were taken several times over chemoradiotherapy. CDR1 and CDR2 from the germline V gene are SGHTS and YDEGEE. The length of the CDR3 is 15 residues. Deletions cut 1 base from V and 6 bases from J, with 15 bases between. Turning to this clone: The antigen remains undetermined.

This chain connects TRBV5-8 to TRBJ2-3, with D possibly TRBD1 on 6 matching bases. Sequencing was performed on blood, taken from a patient who underwent chemoradiotherapy. The TCR comes from a human donor with HPV-associated anogenital cancer. CDR3 nucleotides: TGTGCCAGCAGCTTGTGGGTCCGTAGGGGGGATACGCAGTATTTT. Protein product: CASSLWVRRGDTQYF.